Listed below are T cell receptor beta chains from one sample, sequenced in a study of T-cell reconstitution after alpha-beta-depleted transplantation in children. TCRdb re-called the PCR reads through MiXCR, storing one row per CDR3 protein. The data show about 690,000 distinct CDR3 sequences, 15% to 20% seen once. The specimen comprised PBMCs from the stem cell graft donor, sampled from the stem cell graft. All receptors come from a human donor who donated a stem cell graft to a child with acute myeloid leukemia. Each CDR3 is given with its conserved first and last residue. The D gene is left open where the match is weak. Size tells how often a clone was seen (once, few, many) or the class of an expanded clone, and some rows leave it out.

16	.	TRBV4-3	TRBJ2-7	TRBD1	CASSQLTGVASYEQYF	TGCGCCAGCAGCCAGCTTACAGGGGTTGCGTCCTACGAGCAGTACTTC
17	.	TRBV15	TRBJ1-4	TRBD1	CATSPSDITGGGEKLFF	TGTGCCACCAGCCCAAGTGATATAACAGGGGGAGGTGAAAAACTGTTTTTT
13	many	TRBV12-3/TRBV12-4	TRBJ2-1	.	CASSLETLDLQFF	TGTGCCAGCAGTTTAGAGACCCTAGATTTGCAGTTCTTC
14	few	TRBV20-1	TRBJ2-3	.	CSAPLPSRTDTQYF	TGCAGTGCCCCCCTCCCTAGTCGCACAGATACGCAGTATTTT
11	many	TRBV7-2	TRBJ2-3	.	CAGGSTDTQYF	TGTGCCGGGGGTAGTACAGATACGCAGTATTTT
14	.	TRBV12-3/TRBV12-4	TRBJ1-2	.	CASTLSRTNYGYTF	TGTGCCAGCACCCTCAGCAGGACGAACTATGGCTACACCTTC
12	many	TRBV20-1	TRBJ2-7	.	CSASTGWDEQYF	TGCAGTGCTAGTACAGGGTGGGACGAGCAGTACTTC
16	many	TRBV5-5	TRBJ1-2	TRBD1	CASSLGGTAASYGYTF	TGTGCCAGCAGCTTGGGAGGGACAGCAGCTTCATATGGCTACACCTTC
14	many	TRBV15	TRBJ2-1	.	CATSRDRAQNEQFF	TGTGCCACCAGCAGAGATAGGGCACAAAATGAGCAGTTCTTC
16	few	TRBV15	TRBJ2-5	.	CATSRDRELLQETQYF	TGTGCCACCAGCAGAGATCGGGAACTACTCCAAGAGACCCAGTACTTC
13	.	TRBV21-1	TRBJ2-1	.	CASSKDGPRRQFF	TGTGCCAGCAGCAAAGACGGTCCCCGGCGGCAGTTCTTC
14	many	TRBV20-1	TRBJ2-2	TRBD1	CSAAGDSNTGELFF	TGCAGTGCCGCCGGGGACAGTAACACCGGGGAGCTGTTTTTT
16	few	TRBV4-2	TRBJ2-2	TRBD1	CASSPEDRGLTGELFF	TGTGCCAGCAGCCCCGAGGACAGGGGGCTAACCGGGGAGCTGTTTTTT
13	few	TRBV6-6	TRBJ2-5	.	CASTASGGETQYF	TGTGCCAGCACCGCTTCGGGGGGCGAGACCCAGTACTTC
16	many	TRBV12-3/TRBV12-4	TRBJ2-1	TRBD2	CASILGTSGPYNEQFF	TGTGCCAGCATCTTGGGGACTAGCGGACCTTACAATGAGCAGTTCTTC
14	many	TRBV7-2	TRBJ1-2	.	CASSLSGINYGYTF	TGTGCCAGCAGCTTATCAGGGATCAACTATGGCTACACCTTC
16	few	TRBV19	TRBJ2-3	.	CASSGVGRPSTDTQYF	TGTGCCAGTAGTGGGGTCGGTCGTCCTAGCACAGATACGCAGTATTTT
17	few	TRBV7-8	TRBJ2-7	.	CASSLDGGDTAYYEQYF	TGTGCCAGCAGCTTAGATGGAGGGGACACAGCCTACTACGAGCAGTACTTC
17	many	TRBV12-3/TRBV12-4	TRBJ2-1	TRBD1	CASSLAPWTGDYNEQFF	TGTGCCAGCAGTTTAGCCCCTTGGACAGGGGACTACAATGAGCAGTTCTTC
15	few	TRBV3-1	TRBJ1-1	.	CASSQEPRGRTEAFF	TGTGCCAGCAGCCAGGAACCCAGGGGAAGGACTGAAGCTTTCTTT
17	few	TRBV12-3/TRBV12-4	TRBJ2-2	.	CASSPSRSGLYTGELFF	TGTGCCAGCAGCCCGTCCCGTAGCGGACTATACACCGGGGAGCTGTTTTTT
15	few	TRBV12-3/TRBV12-4	TRBJ2-3	.	CASSLRAGAGDTQYF	TGTGCCAGCAGTTTAAGGGCGGGGGCAGGAGATACGCAGTATTTT
15	many	TRBV20-1	TRBJ2-1	.	CSARAPPHSRNEQFF	TGCAGTGCTAGAGCCCCCCCCCACTCTAGAAATGAGCAGTTCTTC
13	few	TRBV29-1	TRBJ2-5	TRBD1	CSVEPDRAETQYF	TGCAGCGTGGAGCCGGACAGGGCTGAGACCCAGTACTTC
16	few	TRBV19	TRBJ2-1	.	CASSITSGRSYNEQFF	TGTGCCAGTAGTATTACGTCAGGGAGGAGTTACAATGAGCAGTTCTTC